A selection of T cell receptor beta chains follows, all from one sample in a study of blood T cell repertoires in COVID-19. Libraries were prepared by immunoSEQ multiplex PCR; TCRdb keeps only in-frame clonotypes and omits some of them. This table holds some 330,000 clones, over 75% found once. Sequences were obtained from peripheral blood. All receptors derive from a woman aged 45-59 years with active or convalescent COVID-19. The CDR3 runs from the conserved cysteine through the conserved F or W. A D gene is named only where the DNA matches it firmly. The listing skips clone size in some rows; elsewhere it reads once, few, many or a size class.

V	D	J	size	CDR3	DNA
TRBV3-1/TRBV3-2	-	TRBJ1-2	-	CASSPRGRSGYTF	TGTGCCAGCAGCCCTCGGGGGAGGAGTGGCTACACCTTC
TRBV7-9	TRBD1	TRBJ1-2	-	CASSLLVGQGYYGYTF	TGTGCCAGCAGCTTATTGGTGGGACAGGGCTACTATGGCTACACCTTC
TRBV5-1	-	TRBJ2-7	-	CASSLDPYSNEQYF	TGCGCCAGCAGCTTGGACCCCTATTCGAACGAGCAGTACTTC
TRBV7-9	-	TRBJ2-1	-	CASSPFFGDEQFF	TGTGCCAGCAGCCCTTTCTTCGGGGATGAGCAGTTCTTC
TRBV5-1	-	TRBJ2-7	-	CASSLASNSYEQYF	TGCGCCAGCAGCTTGGCCAGTAACTCCTACGAGCAGTACTTC
TRBV30	-	TRBJ1-1	-	CAWTYDTGTPFEAFF	TGTGCCTGGACCTACGACACAGGGACCCCCTTTGAAGCTTTCTTT
TRBV27	TRBD2	TRBJ2-7	-	CASSMLSGRVNEQYF	TGTGCCAGCAGTATGCTGAGCGGGAGAGTAAACGAGCAGTACTTC
TRBV20-1	-	TRBJ1-1	-	CSASQAMNTEAFF	TGCAGTGCTAGTCAGGCTATGAACACTGAAGCTTTCTTT
TRBV4-2	TRBD2	TRBJ2-1	-	CASSQDGTRTNEQFF	TGTGCCAGCAGCCAAGATGGGACTAGGACCAATGAGCAGTTCTTC
TRBV7-2	-	TRBJ2-3	-	CASSGSRRNADTQYF	TGTGCCAGCAGCGGTAGTCGCCGAAACGCAGATACGCAGTATTTT
TRBV9	TRBD2	TRBJ2-2	-	CASSVAGGHTGELFF	TGTGCCAGCAGCGTAGCGGGGGGACACACCGGGGAGCTGTTTTTT
TRBV4-2	TRBD1	TRBJ1-2	-	CASSQDPGTGWGGYTF	TGTGCCAGCAGCCAAGACCCCGGGACAGGGTGGGGTGGCTACACCTTC
TRBV12-3/TRBV12-4	-	TRBJ1-3	once	CASNQGSGNTIYF	TGTGCCAGCAATCAGGGTTCTGGAAACACCATATATTTT
TRBV27	TRBD2	TRBJ2-3	-	CASSLWSSGTGTDTQYF	TGTGCCAGCAGTTTATGGTCTAGCGGGACCGGCACAGATACGCAGTATTTT
TRBV4-1	TRBD1	TRBJ1-1	-	CASSQDRIQGGTEAFF	TGCGCCAGCAGCCAAGATCGGATACAGGGGGGGACTGAAGCTTTCTTT
TRBV11-2	-	TRBJ1-1	-	CASSPQGGKMNTEAFF	TGTGCCAGCAGCCCCCAAGGCGGGAAGATGAACACTGAAGCTTTCTTT
TRBV2	TRBD2	TRBJ2-7	-	CASQSGGGVTQYF	TGTGCCTCCCAGTCGGGGGGAGGGGTCACGCAGTACTTC
TRBV9	-	TRBJ1-1	-	CASSVASVNTEAFF	TGTGCCAGCAGCGTAGCGTCAGTGAACACTGAAGCTTTCTTT
TRBV27	TRBD1	TRBJ1-4	-	CASSLEGAATNEKLFF	TGTGCCAGCAGTTTGGAGGGGGCCGCAACTAATGAAAAACTGTTTTTT
TRBV27	TRBD2	TRBJ2-1	-	CASRGLAYPGGGFSYNEQFF	TGTGCCAGCAGGGGACTAGCGTATCCGGGAGGAGGGTTTTCCTACAATGAGCAGTTCTTC
TRBV27	-	TRBJ2-3	-	CASSLKPPRGYQPDTQYF	TGTGCCAGCAGTTTGAAGCCGCCTAGGGGGTACCAGCCAGATACGCAGTATTTT
TRBV7-9	-	TRBJ1-1	-	CASSLQGRNTEAFF	TGTGCCAGCAGCTTACAGGGGAGAAACACTGAAGCTTTCTTT
TRBV5-4	TRBD1	TRBJ1-1	-	CACQGAMSEAFF	TGTGCCTGCCAGGGGGCGATGTCTGAAGCTTTCTTT
TRBV3-1/TRBV3-2	-	TRBJ1-4	-	CASSPMGAPSEKLFF	TGTGCCAGCAGCCCTATGGGGGCGCCCTCTGAAAAACTGTTTTTT
TRBV5-1	TRBD1	TRBJ2-3	-	CASSSAGTGSDTQYF	TGCGCCAGCAGTTCTGCCGGGACAGGGTCAGATACGCAGTATTTT
TRBV15	TRBD1	TRBJ1-2	-	CATSPATGGAGGYTF	TGTGCCACCAGCCCCGCGACAGGGGGCGCGGGGGGCTACACCTTC
TRBV29-1	-	TRBJ2-2	-	CSVDKGGATGELFF	TGCAGCGTTGATAAGGGTGGGGCCACCGGGGAGCTGTTTTTT
TRBV2	-	TRBJ1-1	once	CASSERGTEAFF	TGTGCCAGCAGTGAAAGGGGGACTGAAGCTTTCTTT
TRBV6-5	-	TRBJ1-1	-	CASKGFGTPNTEAFF	TGTGCCAGCAAGGGGTTCGGGACACCGAACACTGAAGCTTTCTTT
TRBV5-1	TRBD2	TRBJ2-2	-	CASSLRLAGGTGELFF	TGCGCCAGCAGCTTGCGGCTAGCGGGGGGAACCGGGGAGCTGTTTTTT
TRBV24-1	-	TRBJ2-1	-	CATSDLHQSGGRYNEQFF	TGTGCCACCAGTGATTTGCATCAATCAGGGGGGCGATACAATGAGCAGTTCTTC
TRBV4-2	TRBD2	TRBJ2-1	-	CASSQDELAGVGRNEQFF	TGTGCCAGCAGCCAAGATGAGCTAGCGGGAGTAGGGAGGAATGAGCAGTTCTTC
TRBV9	-	TRBJ1-1	-	CASSVGGKNTEAFF	TGTGCCAGCAGCGTAGGGGGCAAAAACACTGAAGCTTTCTTT
TRBV11-2	TRBD1	TRBJ1-4	-	CASSPGTGANEKLFF	TGTGCCAGCAGCCCCGGGACAGGGGCAAATGAAAAACTGTTTTTT
TRBV11-2	-	TRBJ2-2	-	CASSPQGPGELFF	TGTGCCAGCAGCCCACAGGGTCCCGGGGAGCTGTTTTTT
TRBV11-2	TRBD1	TRBJ1-4	-	CASSWGTGNEKLFF	TGTGCCAGCAGCTGGGGGACAGGAAATGAAAAACTGTTTTTT
TRBV6-5	TRBD1	TRBJ1-2	-	CASSKRQGYYGYTF	TGTGCCAGCAGCAAAAGACAGGGCTACTATGGCTACACCTTC
TRBV3-1/TRBV3-2	-	TRBJ2-2	-	CASRRLSGDTGELFF	TGTGCCAGCAGACGATTATCAGGGGACACCGGGGAGCTGTTTTTT
TRBV11-2	-	TRBJ2-7	-	CASSIGPIYEQYF	TGTGCCAGCAGCATAGGGCCGATCTACGAGCAGTACTTC
TRBV29-1	TRBD1	TRBJ2-2	-	CSVEWLGTGAAGELFF	TGCAGCGTTGAATGGTTAGGGACAGGGGCCGCCGGGGAGCTGTTTTTT
TRBV15	-	TRBJ2-5	-	CATSRPRLGEETQYF	TGTGCCACCAGCCGACCCCGACTAGGGGAAGAGACCCAGTACTTC
TRBV6-5	TRBD2	TRBJ2-1	-	CASRKTSTNEQFF	TGTGCCAGCAGAAAGACTAGCACGAATGAGCAGTTCTTC
TRBV9	-	TRBJ1-3	-	CASSGPGGNTIYF	TGTGCCAGCAGCGGCCCCGGGGGAAACACCATATATTTT
TRBV7-9	TRBD1	TRBJ1-2	-	CASSILDRVDYGYTF	TGTGCCAGCAGCATACTCGACAGGGTAGACTATGGCTACACCTTC
TRBV7-9	TRBD1	TRBJ1-4	-	CASSLAGTGSEEKLFF	TGTGCCAGCAGCTTAGCGGGGACAGGCTCGGAAGAAAAACTGTTTTTT